This T cell receptor (beta chain) was sequenced during a study of tumor-infiltrating lymphocytes in localized non-small cell lung cancer. Overall study results and limits: Technical variation could not be separated from intratumor heterogeneity here.

Data came from immunoSEQ multiplex PCR; TCRdb stores just in-frame clones and leaves some out. Among 10,000 to 13,000 clones listed, about 86% were seen once. Comment on this clone: Its antigen is still unknown.

In germline, CDR1 is SGHRS, CDR2 YFSETQ. The CDR3 has 15 residues. Germline trimming cut 0 bases from V and 3 bases from J; bases unmatched to any gene: 6. The sample was uninvolved lung tissue not adjacent to the tumor. The chain couples TRBV5-1 to TRBJ2-7, with 7 bases identical to TRBD1. The clonotype comes from a human donor with non-small cell lung cancer. CDR3 DNA sequence: TGCGCCAGCAGCTTGGGTCACCGGGACAGCTACGAGCAGTACTTC. Protein sequence: CASSLGHRDSYEQYF. The whole variable domain, remainder taken from reference TRBV5-1 and TRBJ2-7, is KAGVTQTPRYLIKTRGQQVTLSCSPISGHRSVSWYQQTPGQGLQFLFEYFSETQRNKGNFPGRFSGRQFSNSRSEMNVSTLELGDSALYLCASSLGHRDSYEQYFGPGTRLTVT.